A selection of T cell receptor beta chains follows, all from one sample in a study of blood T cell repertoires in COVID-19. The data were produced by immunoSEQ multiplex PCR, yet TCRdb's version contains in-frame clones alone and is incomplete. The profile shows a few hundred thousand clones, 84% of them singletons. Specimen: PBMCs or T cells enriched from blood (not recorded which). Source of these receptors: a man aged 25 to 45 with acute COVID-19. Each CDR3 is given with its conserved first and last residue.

CDR3 protein: CASSAGGGIGNTEAFF; J gene: TRBJ1-1; V gene: TRBV9
CDR3 protein: CASSLRVAALYNEQFF; J gene: TRBJ2-1; V gene: TRBV7-2
CDR3 protein: CATSDTGGSNYGYTF; J gene: TRBJ1-2; V gene: TRBV24-1
CDR3 protein: CASRLSPGGGSQDTF; J gene: TRBJ1-2; V gene: TRBV7-2
CDR3 protein: CASSIAASGPLHF; J gene: TRBJ1-6; V gene: TRBV19
CDR3 protein: CASNPANRVDTIYF; J gene: TRBJ1-3; V gene: TRBV19
CDR3 protein: CASSFPGFGELFF; J gene: TRBJ2-2; V gene: TRBV5-6
CDR3 protein: CASKENSNQPQHF; J gene: TRBJ1-5; V gene: TRBV6-5
CDR3 protein: CASSLLDRADTQYF; J gene: TRBJ2-3; V gene: TRBV18
CDR3 protein: CSEKGGSGSGYTF; J gene: TRBJ1-2; V gene: TRBV29-1
CDR3 protein: CASSVDRMNTEAFF; J gene: TRBJ1-1; V gene: TRBV9
CDR3 protein: CASSVEGSRHNSPLHF; J gene: TRBJ1-6; V gene: TRBV9
CDR3 protein: CSVVSGGAHEQFF; J gene: TRBJ2-1; V gene: TRBV29-1
CDR3 protein: CASSPSRTEAFF; J gene: TRBJ1-1; V gene: TRBV18
CDR3 protein: CASSLVAPLEPNEQFF; J gene: TRBJ2-1; V gene: TRBV7-9
CDR3 protein: CATSRGDRPNYGYTF; J gene: TRBJ1-2; V gene: TRBV15
CDR3 protein: CSVGSGQNSNQPQHF; J gene: TRBJ1-5; V gene: TRBV29-1
CDR3 protein: CASSPDASGNTGELFF; J gene: TRBJ2-2; V gene: TRBV18
CDR3 protein: CASSQVGQPQHF; J gene: TRBJ1-5; V gene: TRBV14
CDR3 protein: CASKGGGAKETQYF; J gene: TRBJ2-5; V gene: TRBV2
CDR3 protein: CASSPRGVGDVGDTQYF; J gene: TRBJ2-3; V gene: TRBV7-9
CDR3 protein: CAWSSLAGDNEQFF; J gene: TRBJ2-1; V gene: TRBV30
CDR3 protein: CASSEMRLAGVNEQFF; J gene: TRBJ2-1; V gene: TRBV27
CDR3 protein: CAGDLNTGELFF; J gene: TRBJ2-2; V gene: TRBV25-1
CDR3 protein: CATSSFPPQGKTEAFF; J gene: TRBJ1-1; V gene: TRBV15
CDR3 protein: CASSPRGGGQGIGIQYF; J gene: TRBJ2-4; V gene: TRBV9
CDR3 protein: CASSLGDRKDEKLFF; J gene: TRBJ1-4; V gene: TRBV11-2
CDR3 protein: CATSDPGLLPPDTQYF; J gene: TRBJ2-3; V gene: TRBV24-1
CDR3 protein: CASSLLESGEKLFF; J gene: TRBJ1-4; V gene: TRBV7-2
CDR3 protein: CASSFGTGAGNTIYF; J gene: TRBJ1-3; V gene: TRBV5-1
CDR3 protein: CASSWGGEGYTF; J gene: TRBJ1-2; V gene: TRBV7-8
CDR3 protein: CASSPLGQGSTGELFF; J gene: TRBJ2-2; V gene: TRBV18
CDR3 protein: CASSVGAQGNAEAFF; J gene: TRBJ1-1; V gene: TRBV9
CDR3 protein: CASSLGTNGNTIYF; J gene: TRBJ1-3; V gene: TRBV5-1
CDR3 protein: CASNPSADTGELFF; J gene: TRBJ2-2; V gene: TRBV6-5
CDR3 protein: CASSAGQGYNSPLHF; J gene: TRBJ1-6; V gene: TRBV6-4
CDR3 protein: CASTKKWDRSTDTQYF; J gene: TRBJ2-3; V gene: TRBV7-6
CDR3 protein: CASEIDRRTGNEQFF; J gene: TRBJ2-1; V gene: TRBV11-3
CDR3 protein: CASSYQVGNTEAFF; J gene: TRBJ1-1; V gene: TRBV6-5
CDR3 protein: CASSQEEARGAKIGNSPLHF; J gene: TRBJ1-6; V gene: TRBV4-1
CDR3 protein: CASSPSQAGLQETQYF; J gene: TRBJ2-5; V gene: TRBV4-1
CDR3 protein: CAWSVRGTGSNQPQHF; J gene: TRBJ1-5; V gene: TRBV30